Following are 16 T cell receptor beta chains from one sample sequenced in a study of PD-1 blockade in classical Hodgkin lymphoma. The sample's time point: cycle 4 day 1 (C4D1), after more than five weeks of nivolumab. Every patient had relapsed following autologous stem cell transplantation, and cohorts differed in brentuximab vedotin exposure. Using immunoSEQ multiplex PCR, the repertoire was profiled, and TCRdb retains in-frame clones only, with some absent. This sample has roughly 96,000 clones, with about 93% found just once. The specimen comprised peripheral blood mononuclear cells (PBMCs), sampled before the fourth cycle of nivolumab. The receptors shown here come from a human donor with classical Hodgkin lymphoma.

A single count supports this clone. The CDR3 region is CATKFTGESNQPQHF. The DNA for the CDR3 is TGTGCCACCAAATTCACAGGGGAAAGCAATCAGCCCCAGCATTTT. V usage is TRBV19 and J usage is TRBJ1-5; 7 nucleotides align to TRBD1. The CDR3 is 15 amino acids. CDR1 is LNHDA and CDR2 is SQIVND in the germline V gene (reference sequence). V shed 10 bases and J 1 base; nucleotides not matched to a gene: 10.

V is TRBV6-5 and J is TRBJ2-3, with D tentatively TRBD1 (6 bases). Trimming took off 5 bases at V and 3 bases at J, with 15 bases between the two ends. The CDR3 is 15 residues long. Germline lookup yields CDR1 MNHEY and CDR2 SVGAGI. Here the CDR3 DNA reads TGTGCCAGCAGTCCTGGACAGAGGGGGACAGATACGCAGTATTTT. It yields the protein CASSPGQRGTDTQYF.

This clone was seen once. CDR3 in DNA: TGTGCCAGCAGTTATAGGCAGGCTTACGAGCAGTACTTC. Translation gives CASSYRQAYEQYF. The chain combines TRBV6-6 with TRBJ2-7; the D is unclear. This CDR3 has 13 residues. Germline V lookup: CDR1 MNHNY, CDR2 SVGAGI (reference sequence). V was shortened by 3 bases and J by 4 bases, with 10 bases between the two germline ends.

This chain joins TRBV27 and TRBJ1-5; D call uncertain. Germline assignment: CDR1 MNHEY and CDR2 SMNVEV (reference sequence). V dropped 1 base and J dropped 6 bases, with 10 bases sitting between them. The CDR3 runs 14 residues. The CDR3 DNA reads TGTGCCAGCAGTTTATTGGGGAGGACTCAGCCCCAGCATTTT. It translates to CASSLLGRTQPQHF.

The V and J genes are TRBV5-1 and TRBJ2-7; D is uncertain. The CDR3 consists of 14 residues. Germline values: CDR1 SGHRS, CDR2 YFSETQ. Trimming cost V 5 bases and J 2 bases, with 14 bases left between them. For the CDR3, the DNA is TGCGCCAGCAGGAATTCACCGGTAACCTACGAGCAGTACTTC. This gives the protein CASRNSPVTYEQYF.

The chain uses TRBV7-9 and TRBJ2-1; D may be TRBD2 (6 bases). The V and J ends lost 8 bases and 0 bases respectively, with 8 bases between them. Germline lookup yields CDR1 SEHNR and CDR2 FQNEAQ (reference sequence). The CDR3 covers 13 residues. CDR3 coding DNA: TGTGCCAGCCACGGGAGCTCCTACAATGAGCAGTTCTTC. Its translation: CASHGSSYNEQFF. The variable domain in full, with the rest retrieved from reference TRBV7-9 and TRBJ2-1, is DTGVSQNPRHKITKRGQNVTFRCDPISEHNRLYWYRQTLGQGPEFLTYFQNEAQLEKSRLLSDRFSAERPKGSFSTLEIQRTEQGDSAMYLCASHGSSYNEQFFGPGTRLTVL.

The rearrangement uses TRBV5-4 and TRBJ2-1, with TRBD1 matching 8 bases. Germline loops: CDR1 SGHNT, CDR2 YYREEE (reference sequence). CDR3 size: 14 residues. V shed 0 bases and J 9 bases; nucleotides not matched to a gene: 5. CDR3 DNA: TGTGCCAGCAGCTTGGCTCCAGGGGGCGGTGAGCAGTTCTTC. Amino acids: CASSLAPGGGEQFF. The variable domain in full, with the rest retrieved from reference TRBV5-4 and TRBJ2-1, is ETGVTQSPTHLIKTRGQQVTLRCSSQSGHNTVSWYQQALGQGPQFIFQYYREEENGRGNFPPRFSGLQFPNYSSELNVNALELDDSALYLCASSLAPGGGEQFFGPGTRLTVL.

On this clone: Its ends do not fully match the called genes, so a read error is possible. The chain has TRBV5-4 and TRBJ1-3; 7 nucleotides line up with TRBD1. The CDR3 sequence is 12 residues long. Germline V gene data show CDR1 as SGHNT and CDR2 as YYREEE (reference sequence). The CDR3 DNA is TGTGCCAGCAGCTTCCCTGACAGGGAAAGTATGTTT. Translation gives CASSFPDRESMF.

The rearrangement uses TRBV14 and TRBJ2-1; TRBD1 agrees at 8 bases. Germline V gene lookup returns CDR1 SGHDN and CDR2 FVKESK. J was trimmed by 0 bases and V by 2 bases; bases with no gene match: 0. The CDR3 covers 15 residues. The CDR3 sequence is CASSQTGGSYNEQFF. Written as DNA, the CDR3 is TGTGCCAGCAGCCAAACAGGGGGCTCCTACAATGAGCAGTTCTTC.

The rearrangement joins TRBV5-1 to TRBJ2-1; D remains unclear. V lost 4 bases, J lost 2 bases, and 10 bases lay in between. The CDR3 is 14 amino acids. The germline V gene encodes CDR1 SGHRS and CDR2 YFSETQ. CDR3 sequence (DNA): TGCGCCAGCAGCACCCACGGGCCCTACAATGAGCAGTTCTTC. Translation: CASSTHGPYNEQFF.

The chain has TRBV6-5 and TRBJ1-5; D remains ambiguous. Germline loops: CDR1 MNHEY, CDR2 SVGAGI. The V end was cut by 0 bases, the J end by 3 bases, with 9 bases between. The CDR3 covers 15 residues. The CDR3 sequence is CASSYSGGINQPQHF. In DNA, the CDR3 is TGTGCCAGCAGTTACTCGGGTGGGATCAATCAGCCCCAGCATTTT.

This rearrangement joins TRBV5-6 to TRBJ2-7; tentative D call: TRBD1 (5 bases). CDR1 is SGHDT, CDR2 YYEEEE, per germline. The CDR3 is made up of 16 amino acids. Trimming removed 1 base at V and 2 bases at J, with 16 bases between. The CDR3 protein is CASSLRSTVTPYEQYF. CDR3 bases: TGTGCCAGCAGCTTGAGGTCGACAGTAACCCCCTACGAGCAGTACTTC.

The chain recombines TRBV6-1 with TRBJ1-1; tentatively, D is TRBD1 (6 bases). This CDR3 is 13 amino acids long. Trimming removed 3 bases from V and 5 bases from J, with 10 bases in between. Germline V gives CDR1 MNHNS, CDR2 SASEGT. CDR3 region: CASSELGATEAFF. CDR3 nucleotides: TGTGCCAGCAGTGAGTTGGGGGCAACTGAAGCTTTCTTT.

The chain uses TRBV5-1 and TRBJ2-7, with D possibly being TRBD1 (5 bases). Deletions cut 1 base from V and 4 bases from J, with 9 bases between. Germline CDR1 SGHRS, CDR2 YFSETQ. The CDR3 is 13 residues long. CDR3 amino acids: CASSLSAGYEQYF. CDR3 sequence (DNA): TGCGCCAGCAGCTTGTCTGCAGGGTACGAGCAGTACTTC.

Comment on this clone: Additional DNA sequences in this sample encode the identical CDR3. CDR3 sequence reads: CASSLVGETQYF. In nucleotides, the CDR3 is TGTGCCAGCAGCTTAGTAGGGGAGACCCAGTACTTC. The chain uses TRBV7-9 and TRBJ2-5; D gene ambiguous. Germline CDR1 reads SEHNR; CDR2 reads FQNEAQ (reference sequence). V was pared by 1 base and J by 5 bases, with 5 bases between. This CDR3 region has 12 residues. Supplemented by reference TRBV7-9 and TRBJ2-5, the full variable domain reads DTGVSQNPRHKITKRGQNVTFRCDPISEHNRLYWYRQTLGQGPEFLTYFQNEAQLEKSRLLSDRFSAERPKGSFSTLEIQRTEQGDSAMYLCASSLVGETQYFGPGTRLLVL.

This clone was counted a single time. V and J are TRBV13 and TRBJ2-1; 8 nucleotides align to TRBD1. The germline gives CDR1 PRHDT, CDR2 FYEKMQ (reference sequence). CDR3 length: 17 residues. The V and J ends lost 2 bases and 5 bases, in that order; junction bases with no gene match: 11. The CDR3 nucleotides are TGTGCCAGCAGCTTATGGGGACAGGATCCCCAAAACAATGAGCAGTTCTTC. This translates into CASSLWGQDPQNNEQFF.